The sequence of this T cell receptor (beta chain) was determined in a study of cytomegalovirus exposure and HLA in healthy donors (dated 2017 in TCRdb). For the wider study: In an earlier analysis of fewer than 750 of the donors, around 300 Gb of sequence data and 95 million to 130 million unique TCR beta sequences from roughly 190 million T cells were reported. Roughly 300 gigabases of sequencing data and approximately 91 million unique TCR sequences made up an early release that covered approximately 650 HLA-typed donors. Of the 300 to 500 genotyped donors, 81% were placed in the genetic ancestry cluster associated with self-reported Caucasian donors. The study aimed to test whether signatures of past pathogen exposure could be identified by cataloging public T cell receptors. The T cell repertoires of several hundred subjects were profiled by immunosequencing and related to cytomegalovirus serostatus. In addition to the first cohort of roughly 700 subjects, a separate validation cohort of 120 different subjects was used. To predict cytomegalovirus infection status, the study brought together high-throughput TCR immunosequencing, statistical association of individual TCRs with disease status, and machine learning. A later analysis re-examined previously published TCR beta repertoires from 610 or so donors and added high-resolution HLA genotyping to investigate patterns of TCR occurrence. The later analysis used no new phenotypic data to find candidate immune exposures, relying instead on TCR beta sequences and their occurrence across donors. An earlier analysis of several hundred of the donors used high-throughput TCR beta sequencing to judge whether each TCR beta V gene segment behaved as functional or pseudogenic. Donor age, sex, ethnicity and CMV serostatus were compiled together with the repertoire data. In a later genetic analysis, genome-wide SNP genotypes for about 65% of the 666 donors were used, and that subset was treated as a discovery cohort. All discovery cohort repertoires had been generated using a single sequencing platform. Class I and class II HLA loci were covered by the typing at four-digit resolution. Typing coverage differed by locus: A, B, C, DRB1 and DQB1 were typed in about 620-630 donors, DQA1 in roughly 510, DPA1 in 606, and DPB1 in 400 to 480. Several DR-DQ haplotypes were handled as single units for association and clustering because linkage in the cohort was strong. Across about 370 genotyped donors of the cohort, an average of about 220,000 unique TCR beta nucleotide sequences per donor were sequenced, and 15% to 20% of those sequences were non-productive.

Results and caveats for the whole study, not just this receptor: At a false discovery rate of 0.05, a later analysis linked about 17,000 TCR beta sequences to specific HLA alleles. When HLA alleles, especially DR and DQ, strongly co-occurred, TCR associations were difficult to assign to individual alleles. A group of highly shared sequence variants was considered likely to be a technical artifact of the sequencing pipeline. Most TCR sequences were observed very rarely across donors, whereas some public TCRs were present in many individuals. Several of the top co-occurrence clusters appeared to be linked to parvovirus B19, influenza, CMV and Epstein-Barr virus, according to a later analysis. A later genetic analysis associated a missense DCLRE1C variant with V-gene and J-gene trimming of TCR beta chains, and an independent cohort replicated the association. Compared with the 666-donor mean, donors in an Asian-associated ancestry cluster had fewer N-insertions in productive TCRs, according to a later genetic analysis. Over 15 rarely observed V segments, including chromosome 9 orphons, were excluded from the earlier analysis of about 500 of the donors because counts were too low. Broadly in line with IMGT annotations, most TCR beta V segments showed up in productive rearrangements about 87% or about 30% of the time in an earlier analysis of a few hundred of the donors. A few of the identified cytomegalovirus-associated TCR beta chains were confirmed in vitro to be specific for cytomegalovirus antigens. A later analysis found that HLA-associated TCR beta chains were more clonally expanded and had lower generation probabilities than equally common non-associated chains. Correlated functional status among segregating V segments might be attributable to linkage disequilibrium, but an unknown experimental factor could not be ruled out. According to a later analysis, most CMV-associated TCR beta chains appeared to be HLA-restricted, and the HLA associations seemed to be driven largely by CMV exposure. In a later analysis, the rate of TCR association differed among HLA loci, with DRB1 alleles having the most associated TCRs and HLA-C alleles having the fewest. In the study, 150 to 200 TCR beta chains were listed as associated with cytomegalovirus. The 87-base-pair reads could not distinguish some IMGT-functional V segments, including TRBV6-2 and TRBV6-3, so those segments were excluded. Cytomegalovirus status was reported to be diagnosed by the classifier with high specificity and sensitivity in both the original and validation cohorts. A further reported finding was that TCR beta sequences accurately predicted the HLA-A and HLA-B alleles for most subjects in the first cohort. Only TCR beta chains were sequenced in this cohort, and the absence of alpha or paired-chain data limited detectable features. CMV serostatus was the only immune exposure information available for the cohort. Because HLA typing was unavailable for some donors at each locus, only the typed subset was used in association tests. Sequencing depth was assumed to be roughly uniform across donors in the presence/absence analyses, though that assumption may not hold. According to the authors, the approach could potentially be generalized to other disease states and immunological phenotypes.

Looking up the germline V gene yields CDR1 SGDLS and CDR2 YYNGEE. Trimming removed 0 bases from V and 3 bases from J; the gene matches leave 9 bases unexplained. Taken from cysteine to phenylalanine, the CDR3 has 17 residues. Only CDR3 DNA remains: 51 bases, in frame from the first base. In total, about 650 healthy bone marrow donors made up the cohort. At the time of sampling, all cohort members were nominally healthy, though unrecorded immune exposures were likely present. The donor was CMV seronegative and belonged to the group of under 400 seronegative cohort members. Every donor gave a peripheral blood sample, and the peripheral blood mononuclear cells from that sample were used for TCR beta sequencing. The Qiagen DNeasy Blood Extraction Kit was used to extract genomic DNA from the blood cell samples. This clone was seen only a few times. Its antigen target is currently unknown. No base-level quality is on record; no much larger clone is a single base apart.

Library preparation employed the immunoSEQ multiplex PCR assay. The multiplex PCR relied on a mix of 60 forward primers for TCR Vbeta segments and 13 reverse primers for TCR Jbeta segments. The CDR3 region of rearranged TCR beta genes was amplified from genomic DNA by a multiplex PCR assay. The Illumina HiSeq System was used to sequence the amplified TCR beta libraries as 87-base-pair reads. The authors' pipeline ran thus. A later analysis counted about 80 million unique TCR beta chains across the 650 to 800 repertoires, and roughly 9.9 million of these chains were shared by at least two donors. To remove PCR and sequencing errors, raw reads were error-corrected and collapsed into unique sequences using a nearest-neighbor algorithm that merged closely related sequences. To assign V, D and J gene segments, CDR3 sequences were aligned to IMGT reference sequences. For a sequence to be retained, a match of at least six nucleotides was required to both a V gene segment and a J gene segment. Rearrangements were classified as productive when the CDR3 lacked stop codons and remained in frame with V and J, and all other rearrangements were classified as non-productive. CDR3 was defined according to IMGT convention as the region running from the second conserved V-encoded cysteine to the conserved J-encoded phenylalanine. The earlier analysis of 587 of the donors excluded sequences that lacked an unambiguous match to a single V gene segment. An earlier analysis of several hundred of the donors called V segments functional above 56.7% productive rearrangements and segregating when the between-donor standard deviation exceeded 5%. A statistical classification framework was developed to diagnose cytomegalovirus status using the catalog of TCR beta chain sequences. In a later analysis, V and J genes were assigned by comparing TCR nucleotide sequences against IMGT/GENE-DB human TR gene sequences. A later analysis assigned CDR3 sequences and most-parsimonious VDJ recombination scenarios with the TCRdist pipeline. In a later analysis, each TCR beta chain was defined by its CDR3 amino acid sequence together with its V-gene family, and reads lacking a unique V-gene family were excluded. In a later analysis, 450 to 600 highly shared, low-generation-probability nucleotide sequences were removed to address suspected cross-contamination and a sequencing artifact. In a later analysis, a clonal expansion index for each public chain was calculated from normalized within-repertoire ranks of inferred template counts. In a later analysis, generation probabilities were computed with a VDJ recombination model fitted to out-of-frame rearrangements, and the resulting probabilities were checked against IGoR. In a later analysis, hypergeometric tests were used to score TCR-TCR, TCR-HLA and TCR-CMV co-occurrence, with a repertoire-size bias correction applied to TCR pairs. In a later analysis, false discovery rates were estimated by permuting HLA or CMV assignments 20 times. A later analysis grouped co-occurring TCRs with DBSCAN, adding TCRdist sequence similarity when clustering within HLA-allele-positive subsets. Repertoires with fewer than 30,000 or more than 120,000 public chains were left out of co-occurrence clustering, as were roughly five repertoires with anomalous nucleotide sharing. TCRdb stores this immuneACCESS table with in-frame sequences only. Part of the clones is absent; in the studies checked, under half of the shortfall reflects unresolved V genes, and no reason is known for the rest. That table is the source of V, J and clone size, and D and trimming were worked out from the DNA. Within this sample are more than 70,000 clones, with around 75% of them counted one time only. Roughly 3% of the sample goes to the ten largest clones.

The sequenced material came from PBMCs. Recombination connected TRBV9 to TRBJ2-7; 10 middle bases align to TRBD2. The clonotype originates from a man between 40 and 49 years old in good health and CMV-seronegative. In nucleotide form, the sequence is TGTGCCAGCAGCGTAGGATATGCTAGCGGGGGCCGCTACGAGCAGTACTTC. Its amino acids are CASSVGYASGGRYEQYF.